Included here is one T cell receptor beta chain sequence, with context. Relative to its sample, this clone is medium-sized (0.01 to 0.1%). This clone's antigen is unknown. No much larger clone is present one base from it, and per-base qualities are unavailable. The data derive from a study of tissue T cells after allogeneic stem cell transplantation (dated by TCRdb to between 2021 and 2023). Background for the entire study: When multiple samples of a tissue were available, H&E sections were reviewed by a pathologist, and samples with histologically apparent lymphocytes were prioritized for sequencing. The study profiled TCR beta repertoires in many tissues obtained from research autopsies of patients with and without GVHD, and also in mouse models of GVHD. The human part of the study was a prospective observational study with no blinding and no randomization.

CDR1 and CDR2 are read off the germline V gene (reference sequence) as SEHNR and FQNEAQ. Trimmed from V: 7 bases; trimmed from J: 7 bases; junction bases lacking a gene match: 12. Counted from cysteine to phenylalanine, this CDR3 has 16 amino acids. Left in the record is the CDR3 DNA by itself, 48 bases read in frame from the first base. Interpreted using the paper, the time point label stands for: human tissue collected at research (rapid) autopsy. For comparison, three non-HCT patients with other cancers were selected retrospectively, each having at least five GI tract samples and no known GI disease at death. After a median post-mortem interval of roughly 9.3 hours, autopsy tissues were collected, including GI sites from esophagus to rectum, liver, skin, and lymphoid organs such as spleen. Autopsy specimens were bisected, with one portion flash-frozen in liquid nitrogen and the rest formalin-fixed; GI outer muscle layers were removed. Genomic DNA was extracted from frozen tissues using the Mag-Bind Blood & Tissue DNA HDQ 96 Kit on a Chemagic 360 or the DNeasy Blood & Tissue Kit. Because of concern about red blood cell contamination, the extracted DNA went through further purification with the Genomic DNA Clean & Concentrator-25 kit.

Libraries were constructed by the immunoSEQ multiplex PCR assay. Adaptive Biotechnologies performed the TCRbeta CDR3 sequencing at survey depth and reported CDR3 sequences, V/J genes, productive frequency and template counts. TCR beta CDR3 regions were amplified from genomic DNA rather than RNA. Concerning the study's data processing: Jensen-Shannon divergence was used to quantify pairwise repertoire overlap between tissues, with a value of 1 indicating complete divergence and a value of 0 indicating identical repertoires. Tissues were grouped by single-linkage agglomerative hierarchical clustering of pairwise JSD values, and the clustering results were shown as dendrograms. GLIPH2 was run on all patient samples with simulation_depth 1000, kmer_min_depth 3, cdr3_length_cutoff 8, keeping groups with more than two unique CDR3s. A standardized tissue-overlap score was generated by extrapolating Jaccard GLIPH-group overlap across patients to a standard repertoire size of 1000 clones. Linear mixed-effect models, with tissue included as a fixed effect and individual included as a random effect, were used to assess associations of diversity with clinical or experimental variables. TCRdb limited this immuneACCESS table to in-frame rearrangements with V and J called. A share of clones is missing; checked studies link under half to unresolved V genes, and the rest is unexplained. V, J and clone size are those of that table, while D and trimming were read from the DNA. For this sample the table gives 5,500 to 8,500 clones, of which about 50% were detected only once. The ten largest clones add up to 22% of the sample.

What the study reported, not specific to this receptor: Which tissue TCRs were alloreactive or antigen-specific was not determined in the study, and some clones might have been persisting host cells. Sampling depth was acknowledged as a limitation, and the patient cohort was both small and clinically heterogeneous. In both patients and mice, T cells from blood and spleen picked up only a limited part of the TCR repertoire that was detected in tissues. For the non-GVHD comparator patients, no blood samples were available. Only a few T cell clones appeared in more than one patient, yet motif-based clustering showed tissue-specific repertoire signatures that were shared between patients. Within patients, how anatomically similar tissues were was a major factor shaping TCR repertoire composition, regardless of disease or transplant status.

The source is a female donor over 55 with lung cancer. The V and J segments used are TRBV7-9 and TRBJ1-6; 8 bases in between match TRBD1. Specimen: duodenum tissue, collected at autopsy. The DNA reads TGTGCCAGCACCAGAATCACAGGACAGGGAAATTCACCCCTCCACTTT. Translated, this is CASTRITGQGNSPLHF.